This T cell receptor (beta chain) was retrieved from a study of Ad26.COV2.S vaccination and SARS-CoV-2 variants. Treatment denoted: around 19 received Ad26.COV2.S at low or high dose, single or two shots; about 5 received placebo; per-sample allocation not given. It was on day 63 after the first vaccine or placebo injection that samples were taken. The CDR3 consists of 14 residues. The V end lost 4 bases, the J end lost 5 bases, and 11 bases lay between the germline ends. Germline V CDR1 and CDR2: SEHNR, FQNEAQ (reference sequence). Only in-frame clones appear in the TCRdb table, and some are missing; sequencing was by immunoSEQ multiplex PCR. The data show about 500,000 clones, around 89% seen once.

The receptor's source is a person between 18 and 60 years old who received the Ad26.COV2.S COVID-19 vaccine or a placebo. The chain carries TRBV7-9 and TRBJ1-4; TRBD1 might be the D (6 bases). The source was peripheral blood, collected in a trial of Ad26.COV2.S vaccine versus placebo. Written as DNA, the CDR3 is TGTGCCAGCAGCTCGTCACAGGGAAATGAAAAACTGTTTTTT. Amino acid sequence: CASSSSQGNEKLFF.